This entry concerns a single T cell receptor beta chain. Its specificity is unknown. This sample was taken from a study of shared clonotypes between healthy human individuals. Across the whole study: Donors had three CD4 naive, three CD4 memory, two CD8 naive and one CD8 memory plate apiece. Notes on the study in general: The sharing of roughly 5% of naive CD4 clonotypes was seen across several donors.

Naive CD8 cells comprised CD45RO-negative, CCR7-positively selected cells, excluding terminally differentiated effector memory CD45RA+ cells. Nashville, Tennessee was home to all donors, who were Caucasian adults. Germline V lookup: CDR1 SGDLS, CDR2 YYNGEE. The germline V and J ends were trimmed by 0 bases and 4 bases, with 16 bases remaining between them. This CDR3 is built from 16 residues. Genomic DNA belonging to each subset was distributed in equal measure over several immunoSEQ plates. The protocol was immunoSEQ multiplex PCR, while the TCRdb copy is restricted to in-frame clones and leaves out a portion. The table shows millions of clones, with approximately 94% occurring only once.

The chain uses TRBV9 and TRBJ2-5; D assignment may be TRBD1 or TRBD2 (6 bases each). This sequence originates from a man between 18 and 35 years old in good health. The sequenced sample was naive CD8+ T cells sorted from blood. The CDR3 bases are TGTGCCAGCAGCGTAGGCCCCGGAGGAGGGGGAGAGACCCAGTACTTC. Its protein is CASSVGPGGGGETQYF. Full variable domain (outside the CDR3, taken from reference TRBV9 and TRBJ2-5): DSGVTQTPKHLITATGQRVTLRCSPRSGDLSVYWYQQSLDQGLQFLIQYYNGEERAKGNILERFSAQQFPDLHSELNLSSLELGDSALYFCASSVGPGGGGETQYFGPGTRLLVL.